This TCR beta chain comes out of a study of T cell responses to AZD1222 COVID-19 vaccine. Overall study context: Samples with a second dose at about 4 or about 12 weeks were pooled together.

Notes on the study in general: Spike-specific TCR breadth and depth were elevated following two AZD1222 doses.

This clone was counted once. Its antigen is unidentified. Per the germline V gene, CDR1 is SEHNR and CDR2 is FQNEAQ (reference sequence). This CDR3 has 14 residues. Trimming removed 5 bases from V and 11 bases from J; junction bases left unmatched: 5. Produced via immunoSEQ multiplex PCR; TCRdb's table is partial and in-frame only. The sample consists of about 90,000 clones, 88% of them appearing once. The chain links TRBV7-9 to TRBJ2-1; 14 bases match TRBD2. The receptor was isolated from an adult in good health. The sequencing used peripheral blood, collected on day 0 of AZD1222 vaccination. The CDR3 protein is CASSPRLAGGQQFF. In DNA, the CDR3 is TGTGCCAGCAGCCCAAGACTAGCGGGAGGGCAGCAGTTCTTC.